The T cell receptor beta chain under discussion was sequenced for a study of technical replicates of blood from several donors. Libraries were prepared by immunoSEQ multiplex PCR; TCRdb keeps only in-frame clonotypes and omits some of them. The data hold about 80,000 clones, with approximately 93% observed a single time. The sequencing input was T cells isolated from PBMCs. This TCR came from a human donor in good health.

The CDR3 coding sequence is TGTGCCAGCAGTTACACTATTCAGCGGTACCCCAATGAGCAGTTCTTC. Protein product: CASSYTIQRYPNEQFF. The chain couples TRBV6-5 to TRBJ2-1; D is possibly TRBD2 (5 bases). CDR3 length: 16 residues. The V and J ends lost 2 bases and 6 bases respectively, with 17 bases between them. In germline, CDR1 is MNHEY, CDR2 SVGAGI.